The sequence of this T cell receptor (beta chain) was determined in a study of T cell repertoires in cytomegalovirus infection. About the study: Selection of CMV epitopes for the study included recently identified HLA-C-restricted and well-studied HLA-B-restricted ones. Public TCR beta signature analysis indicated the presence of both CMV infection and matching HLA type.

This clonotype has only a few counts. Its matching antigen is unknown. TCRdb reprocessed the reads via MiXCR and lists one record per CDR3 protein. The sample has about 890,000 distinct CDR3 sequences, around 30% seen once. Trimming took 1 base from V and 0 from J, leaving 10 bases between them. The germline V gene has CDR1 MGHRA and CDR2 YSYEKL. The length of the CDR3 is 15 residues. The source was cultured CD8+ T cells from PBMCs, collected from culture after CMV antigen stimulation. This rearrangement joins TRBV4-1 to TRBJ2-7, with D uncertain. The TCR was taken from a human donor in good health (CMV status not recorded). Some clones in this sample may be carry-over from other donors' samples. The DNA for the CDR3 is TGCGCCAGCAGCCAAGGATACCGGAGCTCCTACGAGCAGTACGTC. This gives the protein CASSQGYRSSYEQYV.